This T cell receptor beta chain appears in the sequencing data of a study of blood T cell repertoires in COVID-19. Germline assignment: CDR1 LGHDT and CDR2 YNNKEL (reference sequence). This CDR3 region has 16 residues. V lost 3 bases to trimming and J lost 5 bases, with 17 bases between them. Here immunoSEQ multiplex PCR was the method, and the copy in TCRdb shows in-frame clones only, minus some. The table records roughly 120,000 clones, about 84% of them present only once. The sequencing input was peripheral blood. The V gene is TRBV3-1 (or the pseudogene TRBV3-2), the J gene TRBJ2-1, with a weak D call TRBD2 (6 bases). The receptor was derived from a man aged 55 to 70 with acute or convalescent COVID-19. The CDR3 spells CASSHIPREEDNEQFF. Here the CDR3 DNA reads TGTGCCAGCAGCCATATTCCGAGGGAGGAGGACAATGAGCAGTTCTTC.